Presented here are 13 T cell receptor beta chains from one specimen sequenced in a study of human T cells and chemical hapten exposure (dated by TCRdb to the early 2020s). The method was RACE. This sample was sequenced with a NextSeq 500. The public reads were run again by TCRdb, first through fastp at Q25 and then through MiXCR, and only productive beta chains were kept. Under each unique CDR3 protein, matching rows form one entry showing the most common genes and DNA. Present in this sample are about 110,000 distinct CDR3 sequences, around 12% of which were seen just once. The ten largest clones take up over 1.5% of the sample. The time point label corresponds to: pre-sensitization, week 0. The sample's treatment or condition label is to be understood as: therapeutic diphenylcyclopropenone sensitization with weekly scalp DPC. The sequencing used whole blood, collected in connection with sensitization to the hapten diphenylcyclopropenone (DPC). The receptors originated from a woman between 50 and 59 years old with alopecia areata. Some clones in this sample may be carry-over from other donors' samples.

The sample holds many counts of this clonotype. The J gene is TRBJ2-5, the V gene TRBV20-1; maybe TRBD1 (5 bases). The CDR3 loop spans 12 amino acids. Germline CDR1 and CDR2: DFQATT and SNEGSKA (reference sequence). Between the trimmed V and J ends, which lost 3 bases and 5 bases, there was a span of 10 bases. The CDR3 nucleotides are TGCAGTGCTAGGTTCAGGGCGGAGACCCAGTACTTC. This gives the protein CSARFRAETQYF.

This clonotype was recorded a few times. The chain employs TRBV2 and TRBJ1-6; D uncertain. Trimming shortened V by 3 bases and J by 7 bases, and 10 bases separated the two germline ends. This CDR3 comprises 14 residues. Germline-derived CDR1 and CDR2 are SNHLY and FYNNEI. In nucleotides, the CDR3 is TGTGCCAGCAGTGAGCAGCACATCAATTCACCCCTCCACTTT. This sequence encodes CASSEQHINSPLHF.

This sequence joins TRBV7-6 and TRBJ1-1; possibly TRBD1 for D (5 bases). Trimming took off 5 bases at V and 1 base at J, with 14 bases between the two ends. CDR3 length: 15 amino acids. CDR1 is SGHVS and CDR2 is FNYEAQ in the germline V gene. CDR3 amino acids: CASSQVGETNTEAFF. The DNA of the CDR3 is TGTGCCAGCAGCCAGGTGGGGGAGACGAACACTGAAGCTTTCTTT.

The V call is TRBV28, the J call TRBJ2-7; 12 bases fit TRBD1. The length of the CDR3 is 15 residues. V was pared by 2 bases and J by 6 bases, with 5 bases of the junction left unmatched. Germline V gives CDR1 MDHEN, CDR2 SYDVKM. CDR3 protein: CASSLAGQGAGEQYF. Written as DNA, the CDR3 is TGTGCCAGCAGTTTAGCGGGACAGGGGGCGGGCGAGCAGTACTTC. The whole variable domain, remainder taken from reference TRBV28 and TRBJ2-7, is DVKVTQSSRYLVKRTGEKVFLECVQDMDHENMFWYRQDPGLGLRLIYFSYDVKMKEKGDIPEGYSVSREKKERFSLILESASTNQTSMYLCASSLAGQGAGEQYFGPGTRLTVT.

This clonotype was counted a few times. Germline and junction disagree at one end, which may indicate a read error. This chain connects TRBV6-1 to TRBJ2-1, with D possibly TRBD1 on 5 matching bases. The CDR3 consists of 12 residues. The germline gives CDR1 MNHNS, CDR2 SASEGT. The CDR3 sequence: CTSSHRYNEQFF. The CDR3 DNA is TGTACCAGCAGTCACAGGTACAATGAGCAGTTCTTC.

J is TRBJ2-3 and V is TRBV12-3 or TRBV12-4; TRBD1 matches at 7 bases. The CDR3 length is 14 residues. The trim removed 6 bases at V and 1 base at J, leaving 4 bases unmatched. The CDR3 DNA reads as TGTGCCAGCAGCCGTGGACAGGGCACAGATACGCAGTATTTT. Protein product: CASSRGQGTDTQYF.

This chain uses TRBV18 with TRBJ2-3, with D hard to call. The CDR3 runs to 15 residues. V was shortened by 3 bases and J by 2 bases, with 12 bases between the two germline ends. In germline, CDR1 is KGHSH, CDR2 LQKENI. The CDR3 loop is CASSPDGLLTDTQYF. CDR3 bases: TGTGCCAGCTCACCCGACGGGCTCCTCACAGATACGCAGTATTTT.

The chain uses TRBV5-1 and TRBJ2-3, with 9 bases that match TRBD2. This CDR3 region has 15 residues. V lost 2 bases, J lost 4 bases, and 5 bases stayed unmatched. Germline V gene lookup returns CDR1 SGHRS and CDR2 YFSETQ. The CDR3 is CASSLLAGASDTQYF. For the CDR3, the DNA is TGCGCCAGCAGCTTATTAGCGGGAGCTTCAGATACGCAGTATTTT.

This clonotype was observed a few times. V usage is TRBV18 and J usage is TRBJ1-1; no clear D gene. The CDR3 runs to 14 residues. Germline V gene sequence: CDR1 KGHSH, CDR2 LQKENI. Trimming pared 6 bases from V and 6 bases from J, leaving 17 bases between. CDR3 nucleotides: TGTGCCAGCTCCGCGAACTCCGGGGAGTCTGAAGCTTTCTTT. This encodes CASSANSGESEAFF.

CDR3 amino acids: CASRRDTTDTQYF. The CDR3 nucleotides are TGCGCCAGCAGACGGGACACCACAGATACGCAGTATTTT. The chain recombines TRBV5-1 with TRBJ2-3; D is possibly TRBD1 (6 bases). The V gene's germline CDR1 is SGHRS and CDR2 YFSETQ. There are 13 residues in the CDR3. Trimming cost V 5 bases and J 2 bases, with 9 bases left between them. The entire variable domain, with the rest obtained from reference TRBV5-1 and TRBJ2-3, is as follows: KAGVTQTPRYLIKTRGQQVTLSCSPISGHRSVSWYQQTPGQGLQFLFEYFSETQRNKGNFPGRFSGRQFSNSRSEMNVSTLELGDSALYLCASRRDTTDTQYFGPGTRLTVL.

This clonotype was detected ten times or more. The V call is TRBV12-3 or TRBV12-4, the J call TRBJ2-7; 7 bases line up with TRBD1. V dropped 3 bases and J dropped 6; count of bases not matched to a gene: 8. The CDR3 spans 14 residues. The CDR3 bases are TGTGCCAGCAGTTTCTCCGGGACAGAAGTCGAGCAGTACTTC. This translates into CASSFSGTEVEQYF.

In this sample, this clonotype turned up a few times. CDR3 sequence reads: CASSRPTSSSTDTQYF. CDR3 nucleotides: TGTGCCAGCAGCCGACCGACTAGTTCGAGCACAGATACGCAGTATTTT. The chain joins TRBV14 to TRBJ2-3; maybe TRBD2 (6 bases). This CDR3 is built from 16 residues. Germline V gene sequence: CDR1 SGHDN, CDR2 FVKESK. V was pared by 4 bases and J by 0 bases, with 14 bases between.

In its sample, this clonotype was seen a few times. This CDR3 reads CASSPLSAGSNEQYF. The CDR3 coding sequence is TGTGCCAGCAGTCCCCTTTCGGCAGGTTCCAACGAGCAGTACTTC. J is TRBJ2-7 and V is TRBV28; D gene uncertain. Trimming shortened V by 5 bases and J by 5 bases, and 19 bases separated the two germline ends. CDR3 length: 15 residues. Germline lookup yields CDR1 MDHEN and CDR2 SYDVKM.